What follows describes a single T cell receptor (beta chain). The antigen remains undetermined. Assay used: immunoSEQ multiplex PCR; TCRdb lists only in-frame clones, some missing. Here the sample spans approximately 77,000 clones, more than 80% being singletons. The source of the sample is a study of OX40 agonist ivuxolimab in advanced cancers. Study information: An agonistic human IgG2 monoclonal antibody against OX40 (CD134) was given. Previous treatment with anti-PD-1, anti-PD-L1 or anti-CTLA-4 therapy was allowed; roughly 40% had received some. Regarding the study as a whole: In the expanded peripheral T cells, antigen specificity was never determined. There was clonal expansion of CD4+ and CD8+ blood T cells by week 6 at 0.1 to 3.0 mg/kg.

Germline V gene sequence: CDR1 SGDLS, CDR2 YYNGEE. V trimming: 3 bases; J trimming: 7 bases; junction bases outside the gene matches: 13. This CDR3 contains 16 residues. The receptor comes from an adult with an advanced solid tumor such as melanoma, head and neck, liver or kidney cancer. The genes are TRBV9 and TRBJ2-1; 7 nucleotides line up with TRBD2. The sequencing here drew on CD4+ or CD8+ T cells sorted from blood, taken in a trial of the OX40 agonist ivuxolimab. DNA for the CDR3: TGTGCCAGCAGCGGTCAGGAGGGCGGGAGTTCTAATGAGCAGTTCTTC. Translating it yields CASSGQEGGSSNEQFF. Using reference TRBV9 and TRBJ2-1 for the parts outside the CDR3, the full variable domain is DSGVTQTPKHLITATGQRVTLRCSPRSGDLSVYWYQQSLDQGLQFLIQYYNGEERAKGNILERFSAQQFPDLHSELNLSSLELGDSALYFCASSGQEGGSSNEQFFGPGTRLTVL.